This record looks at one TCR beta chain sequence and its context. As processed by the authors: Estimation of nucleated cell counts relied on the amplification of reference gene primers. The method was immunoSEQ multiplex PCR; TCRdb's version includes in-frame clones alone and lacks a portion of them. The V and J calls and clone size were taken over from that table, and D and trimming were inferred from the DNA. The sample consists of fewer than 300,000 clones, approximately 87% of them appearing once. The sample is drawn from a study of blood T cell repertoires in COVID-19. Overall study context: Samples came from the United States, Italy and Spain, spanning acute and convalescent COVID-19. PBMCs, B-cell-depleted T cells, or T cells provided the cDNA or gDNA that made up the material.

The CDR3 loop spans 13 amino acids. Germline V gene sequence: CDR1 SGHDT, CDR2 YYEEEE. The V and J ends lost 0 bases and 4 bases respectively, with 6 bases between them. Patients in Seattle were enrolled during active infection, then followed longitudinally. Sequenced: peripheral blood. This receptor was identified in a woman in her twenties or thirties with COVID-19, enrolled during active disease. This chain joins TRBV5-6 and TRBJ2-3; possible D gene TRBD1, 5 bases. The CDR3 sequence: CASSLGQPDTQYF. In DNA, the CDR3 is TGTGCCAGCAGCTTGGGACAGCCAGATACGCAGTATTTT.